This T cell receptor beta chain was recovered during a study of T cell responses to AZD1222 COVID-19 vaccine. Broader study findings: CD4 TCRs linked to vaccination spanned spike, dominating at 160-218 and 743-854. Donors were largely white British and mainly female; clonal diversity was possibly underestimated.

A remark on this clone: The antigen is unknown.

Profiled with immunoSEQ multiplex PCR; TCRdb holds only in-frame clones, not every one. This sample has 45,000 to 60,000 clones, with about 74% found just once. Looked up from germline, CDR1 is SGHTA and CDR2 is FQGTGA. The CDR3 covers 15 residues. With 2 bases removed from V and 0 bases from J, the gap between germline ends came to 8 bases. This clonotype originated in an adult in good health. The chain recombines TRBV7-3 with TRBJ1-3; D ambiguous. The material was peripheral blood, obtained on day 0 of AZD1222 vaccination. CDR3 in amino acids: CASSLAELSGNTIYF. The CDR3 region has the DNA TGTGCCAGCAGCTTAGCGGAGCTCTCTGGAAACACCATATATTTT.